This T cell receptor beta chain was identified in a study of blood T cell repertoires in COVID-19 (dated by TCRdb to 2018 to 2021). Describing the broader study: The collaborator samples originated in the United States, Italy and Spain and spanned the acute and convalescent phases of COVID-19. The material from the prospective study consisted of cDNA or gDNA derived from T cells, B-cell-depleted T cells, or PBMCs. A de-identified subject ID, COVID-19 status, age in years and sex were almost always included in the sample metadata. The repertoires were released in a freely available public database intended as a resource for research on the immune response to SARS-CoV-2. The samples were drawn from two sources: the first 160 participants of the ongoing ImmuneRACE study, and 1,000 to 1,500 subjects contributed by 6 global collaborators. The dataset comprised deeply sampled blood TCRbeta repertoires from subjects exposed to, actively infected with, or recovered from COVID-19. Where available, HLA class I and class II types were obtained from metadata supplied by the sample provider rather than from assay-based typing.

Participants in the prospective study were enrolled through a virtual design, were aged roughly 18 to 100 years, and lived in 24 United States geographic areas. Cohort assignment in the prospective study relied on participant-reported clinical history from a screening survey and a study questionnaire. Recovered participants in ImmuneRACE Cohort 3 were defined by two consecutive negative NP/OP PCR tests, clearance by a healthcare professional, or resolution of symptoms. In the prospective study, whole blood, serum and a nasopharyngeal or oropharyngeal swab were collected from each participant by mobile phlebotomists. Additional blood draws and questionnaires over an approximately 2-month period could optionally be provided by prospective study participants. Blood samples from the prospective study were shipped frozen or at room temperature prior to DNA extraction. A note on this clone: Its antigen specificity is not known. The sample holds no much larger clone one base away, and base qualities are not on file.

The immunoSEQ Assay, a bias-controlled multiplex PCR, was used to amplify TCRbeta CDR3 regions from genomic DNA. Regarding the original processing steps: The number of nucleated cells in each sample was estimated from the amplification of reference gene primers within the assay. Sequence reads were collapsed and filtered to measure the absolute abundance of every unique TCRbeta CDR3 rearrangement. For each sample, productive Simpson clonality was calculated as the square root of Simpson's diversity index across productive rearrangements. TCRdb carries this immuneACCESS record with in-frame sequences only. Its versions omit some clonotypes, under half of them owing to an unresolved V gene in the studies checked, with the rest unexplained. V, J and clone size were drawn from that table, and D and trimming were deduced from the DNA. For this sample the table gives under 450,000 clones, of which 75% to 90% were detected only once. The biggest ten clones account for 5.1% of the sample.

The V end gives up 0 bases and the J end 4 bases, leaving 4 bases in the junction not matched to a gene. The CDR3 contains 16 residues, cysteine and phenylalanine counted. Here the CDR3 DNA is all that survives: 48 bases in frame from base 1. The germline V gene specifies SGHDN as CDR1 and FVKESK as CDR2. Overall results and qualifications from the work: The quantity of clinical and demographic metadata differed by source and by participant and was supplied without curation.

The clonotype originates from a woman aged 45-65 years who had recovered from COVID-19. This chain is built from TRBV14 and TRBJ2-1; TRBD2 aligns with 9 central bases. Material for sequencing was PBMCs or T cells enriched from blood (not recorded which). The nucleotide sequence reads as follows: TGTGCCAGCAGCCAAGAGAGTCTAGCGGGGTACAATGAGCAGTTCTTC. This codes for CASSQESLAGYNEQFF.